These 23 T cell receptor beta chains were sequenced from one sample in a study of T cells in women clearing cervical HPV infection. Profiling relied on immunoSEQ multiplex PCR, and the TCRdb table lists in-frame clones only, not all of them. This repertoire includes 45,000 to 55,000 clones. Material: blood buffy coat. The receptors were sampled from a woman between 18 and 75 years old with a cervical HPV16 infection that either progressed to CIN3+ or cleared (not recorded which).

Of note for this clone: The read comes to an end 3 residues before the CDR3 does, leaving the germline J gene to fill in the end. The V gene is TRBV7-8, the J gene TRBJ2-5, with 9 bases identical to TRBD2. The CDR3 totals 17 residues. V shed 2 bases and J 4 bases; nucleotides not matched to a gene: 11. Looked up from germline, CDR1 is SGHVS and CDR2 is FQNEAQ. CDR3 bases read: TGTGCCAGCAGCTTACGGCACCGCGGGGGGGCCCTAGAGACC. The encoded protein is CASSLRHRGGALET. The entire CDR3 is CASSLRHRGGALETQYF.

The covered CDR3 bases are TGTGCCAGCAGTCGCTTTATCGGACAGTCACAAGAGACC. It specifies CASSRFIGQSQET. The entire CDR3 protein reads CASSRFIGQSQETQYF. The chain uses TRBV6-2 or TRBV6-3 and TRBJ2-5; D might be TRBD1 (6 bases). The CDR3 extends 3 residues past the end of the read, so its final part is completed from the germline J gene. The length of the CDR3 is 16 residues. V lost 5 bases, J lost 2 bases, and 18 bases lay in between. The germline CDR1 and CDR2 sequences are MNHEY and SVGEGT.

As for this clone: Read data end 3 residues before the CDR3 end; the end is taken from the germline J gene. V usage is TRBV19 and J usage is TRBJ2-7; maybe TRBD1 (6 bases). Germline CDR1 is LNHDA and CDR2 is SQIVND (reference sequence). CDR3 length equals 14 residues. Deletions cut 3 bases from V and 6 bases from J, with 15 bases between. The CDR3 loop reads CASSIGQGSIEQYF. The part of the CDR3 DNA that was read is TGTGCCAGTAGTATTGGTCAGGGGTCGATCGAG.

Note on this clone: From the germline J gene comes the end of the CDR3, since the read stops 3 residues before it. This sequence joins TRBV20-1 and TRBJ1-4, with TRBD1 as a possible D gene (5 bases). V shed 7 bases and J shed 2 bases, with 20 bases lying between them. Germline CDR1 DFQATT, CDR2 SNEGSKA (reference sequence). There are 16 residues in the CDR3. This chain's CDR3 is CSVPWGVLSTNEKLFF. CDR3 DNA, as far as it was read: TGCAGTGTTCCCTGGGGGGTGTTATCGACTAATGAAAAA.

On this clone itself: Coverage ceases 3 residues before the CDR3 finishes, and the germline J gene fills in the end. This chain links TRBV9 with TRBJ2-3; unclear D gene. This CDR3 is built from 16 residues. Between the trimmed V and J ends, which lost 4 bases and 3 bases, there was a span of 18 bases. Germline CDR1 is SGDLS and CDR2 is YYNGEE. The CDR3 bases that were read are TGTGCCAGCAGCCCCCTAAGCCCCCTCGGGACAGATACG. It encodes CASSPLSPLGTDT. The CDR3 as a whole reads CASSPLSPLGTDTQYF.

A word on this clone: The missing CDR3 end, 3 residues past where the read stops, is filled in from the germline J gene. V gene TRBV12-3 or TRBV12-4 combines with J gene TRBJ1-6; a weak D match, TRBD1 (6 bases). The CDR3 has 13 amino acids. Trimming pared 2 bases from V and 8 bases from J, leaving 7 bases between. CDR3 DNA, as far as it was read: TGTGCCAGCAGTTTATCAGGGGATTCACCC. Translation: CASSLSGDSP. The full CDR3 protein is CASSLSGDSPLHF.

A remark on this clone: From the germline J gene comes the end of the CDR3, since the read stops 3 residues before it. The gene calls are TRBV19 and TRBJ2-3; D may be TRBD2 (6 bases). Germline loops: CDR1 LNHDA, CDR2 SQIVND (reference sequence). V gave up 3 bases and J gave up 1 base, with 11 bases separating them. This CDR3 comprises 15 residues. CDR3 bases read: TGTGCCAGTAGTATGGGGTGGGGGGGCACAGATACG. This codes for CASSMGWGGTDT. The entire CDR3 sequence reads CASSMGWGGTDTQYF.

CDR3 bases read: TGTGCCAGTAGCCAACTAGCGGGAGGCCCCTACAATGAG. This gives the protein CASSQLAGGPYNE. The whole CDR3 protein reads CASSQLAGGPYNEQFF. V usage is TRBV19 and J usage is TRBJ2-1; 12 nucleotides agree with TRBD2. The read is 3 residues too short to cover the CDR3 end, so that end is filled in from the germline J gene. Per the germline V gene, CDR1 is LNHDA and CDR2 is SQIVND (reference sequence). The CDR3 totals 16 residues. The J segment lost 2 bases and the V segment lost 6 bases, leaving 5 bases of the junction unmatched.

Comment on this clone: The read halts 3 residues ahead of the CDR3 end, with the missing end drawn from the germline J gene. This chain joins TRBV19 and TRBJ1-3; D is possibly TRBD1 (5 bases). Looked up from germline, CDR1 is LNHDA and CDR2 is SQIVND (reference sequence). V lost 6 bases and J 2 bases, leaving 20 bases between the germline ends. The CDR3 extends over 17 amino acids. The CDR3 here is CASSPARGGSPGNTIYF. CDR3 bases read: TGTGCCAGTAGCCCCGCGAGGGGAGGGTCCCCTGGAAACACC. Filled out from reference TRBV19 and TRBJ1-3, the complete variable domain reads DGGITQSPKYLFRKEGQNVTLSCEQNLNHDAMYWYRQDPGQGLRLIYYSQIVNDFQKGDIAEGYSVSREKKESFPLTVTSAQKNPTAFYLCASSPARGGSPGNTIYFGEGSWLTVV.

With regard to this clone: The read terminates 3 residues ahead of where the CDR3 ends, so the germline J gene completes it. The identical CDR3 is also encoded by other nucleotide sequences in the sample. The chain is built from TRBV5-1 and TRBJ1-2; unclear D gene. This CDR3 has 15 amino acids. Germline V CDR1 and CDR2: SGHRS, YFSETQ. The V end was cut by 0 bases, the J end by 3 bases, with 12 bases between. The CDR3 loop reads CASSLGLAGDYGYTF. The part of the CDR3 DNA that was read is TGCGCCAGCAGCTTGGGGTTGGCGGGTGACTATGGC.

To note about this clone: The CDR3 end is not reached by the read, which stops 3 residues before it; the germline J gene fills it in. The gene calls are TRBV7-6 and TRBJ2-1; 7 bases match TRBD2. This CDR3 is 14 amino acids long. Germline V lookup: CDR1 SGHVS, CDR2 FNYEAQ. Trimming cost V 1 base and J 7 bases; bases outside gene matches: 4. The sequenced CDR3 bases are TGTGCCAGCAGCTTAGTCGCGGGAGTGAATGAG. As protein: CASSLVAGVNE. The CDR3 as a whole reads CASSLVAGVNEQFF.

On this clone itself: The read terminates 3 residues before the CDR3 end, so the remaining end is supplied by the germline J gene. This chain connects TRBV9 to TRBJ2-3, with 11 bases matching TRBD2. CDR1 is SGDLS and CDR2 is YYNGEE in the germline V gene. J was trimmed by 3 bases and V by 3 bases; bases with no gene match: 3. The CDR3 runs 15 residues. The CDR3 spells CASSATSGGTDTQYF. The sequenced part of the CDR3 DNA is TGTGCCAGCAGCGCCACTAGCGGGGGTACAGATACG.

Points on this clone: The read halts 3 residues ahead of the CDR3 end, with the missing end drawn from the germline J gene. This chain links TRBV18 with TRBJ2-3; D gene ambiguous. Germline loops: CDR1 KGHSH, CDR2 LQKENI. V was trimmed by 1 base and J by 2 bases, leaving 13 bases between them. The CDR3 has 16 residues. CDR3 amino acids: CASSPLRSSATDTQYF. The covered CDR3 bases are TGTGCCAGCTCACCACTCAGGTCCTCCGCCACAGATACG.

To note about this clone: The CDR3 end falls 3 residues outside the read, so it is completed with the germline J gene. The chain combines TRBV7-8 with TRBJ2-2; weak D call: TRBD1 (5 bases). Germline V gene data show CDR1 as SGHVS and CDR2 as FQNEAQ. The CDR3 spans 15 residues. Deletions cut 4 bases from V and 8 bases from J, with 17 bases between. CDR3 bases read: TGTGCCAGCAGCTCCTTCGTGACAGAAGGTGGGGAG. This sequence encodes CASSSFVTEGGE. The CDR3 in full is CASSSFVTEGGELFF.

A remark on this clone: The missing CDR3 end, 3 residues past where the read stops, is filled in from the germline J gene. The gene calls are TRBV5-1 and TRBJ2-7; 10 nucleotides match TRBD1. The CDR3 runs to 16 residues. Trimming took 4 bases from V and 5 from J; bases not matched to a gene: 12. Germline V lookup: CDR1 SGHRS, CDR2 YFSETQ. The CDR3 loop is CASSQSGTGVTHEQYF. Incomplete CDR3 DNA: TGCGCCAGCAGCCAGTCCGGGACAGGGGTAACCCACGAG.

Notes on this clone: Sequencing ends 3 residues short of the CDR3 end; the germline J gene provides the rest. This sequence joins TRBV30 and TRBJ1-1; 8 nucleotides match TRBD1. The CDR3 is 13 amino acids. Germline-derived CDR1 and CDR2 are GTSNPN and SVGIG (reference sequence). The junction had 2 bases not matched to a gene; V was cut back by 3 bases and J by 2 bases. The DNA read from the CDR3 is TGTGCCTGGAGGGGACAGGCCAACACTGAA. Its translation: CAWRGQANTE. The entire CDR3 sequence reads CAWRGQANTEAFF.

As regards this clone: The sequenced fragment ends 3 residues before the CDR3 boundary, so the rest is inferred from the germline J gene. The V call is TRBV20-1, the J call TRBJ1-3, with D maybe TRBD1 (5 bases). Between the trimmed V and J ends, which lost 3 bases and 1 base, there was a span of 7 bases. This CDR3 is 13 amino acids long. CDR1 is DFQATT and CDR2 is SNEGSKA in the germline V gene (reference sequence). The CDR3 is CSASGGSGNTIYF. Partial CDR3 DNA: TGCAGTGCTAGTGGGGGGTCTGGAAACACC.

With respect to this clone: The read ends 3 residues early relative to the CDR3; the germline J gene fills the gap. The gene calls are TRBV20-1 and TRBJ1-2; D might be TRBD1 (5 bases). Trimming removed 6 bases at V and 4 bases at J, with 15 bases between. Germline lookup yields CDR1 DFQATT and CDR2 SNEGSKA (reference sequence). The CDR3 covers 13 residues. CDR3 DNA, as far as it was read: TGCAGTGCGAACGACCACGGGGGCTATGGC. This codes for CSANDHGGYG. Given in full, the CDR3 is CSANDHGGYGYTF.

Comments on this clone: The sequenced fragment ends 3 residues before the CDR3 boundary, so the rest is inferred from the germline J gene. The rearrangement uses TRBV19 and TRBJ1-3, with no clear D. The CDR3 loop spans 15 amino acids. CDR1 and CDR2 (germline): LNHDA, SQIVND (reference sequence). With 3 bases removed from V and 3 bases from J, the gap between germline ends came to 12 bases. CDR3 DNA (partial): TGTGCCAGTAGTATTCCAGGTCGCCTTGGAAACACC. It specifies CASSIPGRLGNT. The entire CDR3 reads CASSIPGRLGNTIYF.

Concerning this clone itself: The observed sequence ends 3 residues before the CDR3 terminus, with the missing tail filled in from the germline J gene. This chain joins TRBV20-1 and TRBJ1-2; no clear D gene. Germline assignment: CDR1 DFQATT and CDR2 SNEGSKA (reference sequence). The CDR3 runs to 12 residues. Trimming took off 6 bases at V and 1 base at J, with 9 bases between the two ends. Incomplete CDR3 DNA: TGCAGTGCAAATACAATTAACTATGGC. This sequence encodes CSANTINYG. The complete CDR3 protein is CSANTINYGYTF.

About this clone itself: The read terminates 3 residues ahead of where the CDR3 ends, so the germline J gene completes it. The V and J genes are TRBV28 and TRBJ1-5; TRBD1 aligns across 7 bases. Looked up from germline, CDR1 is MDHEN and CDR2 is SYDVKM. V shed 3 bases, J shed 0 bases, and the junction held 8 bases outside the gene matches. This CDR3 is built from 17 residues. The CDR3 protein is CASSLSKGAFSNQPQHF. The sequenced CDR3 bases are TGTGCCAGCAGTTTGTCGAAGGGGGCCTTTAGCAATCAGCCC.

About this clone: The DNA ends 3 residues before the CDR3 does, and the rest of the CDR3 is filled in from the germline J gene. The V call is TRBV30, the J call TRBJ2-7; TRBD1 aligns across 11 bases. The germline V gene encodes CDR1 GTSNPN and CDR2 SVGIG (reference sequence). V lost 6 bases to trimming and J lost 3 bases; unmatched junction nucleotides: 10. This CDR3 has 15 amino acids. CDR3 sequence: CACTAGQGARYEQYF. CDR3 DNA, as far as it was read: TGTGCCTGCACCGCCGGACAGGGGGCACGCTACGAG.

The sequenced part of the CDR3 DNA is TGCAGTGCTAGTCCCCCAGGGATCTCCTACGAG. Its protein product is CSASPPGISYE. The CDR3 reads in full as CSASPPGISYEQYF. The chain carries TRBV20-1 and TRBJ2-7; weak D call: TRBD1 (5 bases). From the germline J gene comes the end of the CDR3, since the read stops 3 residues before it. Looked up from germline, CDR1 is DFQATT and CDR2 is SNEGSKA (reference sequence). The CDR3 runs to 14 residues. With 3 bases removed from V and 0 bases from J, the gap between germline ends came to 12 bases.